Listed below are T cell receptor beta chains from one sample, sequenced in a study of T cells in Graves' hyperthyroidism and ophthalmopathy. TCRdb re-called the multiplex PCR reads with MiXCR, one entry per CDR3 protein. In the table there are 250,000 to 300,000 distinct CDR3 sequences, less than 20% of which are singletons. Sequencing input: blood. These receptors all come from a man in his fifties with Graves' ophthalmopathy. CDR3s include the opening cysteine and the closing phenylalanine or tryptophan. D genes are given only for firm matches. Rows may omit the clone size; those that give it use once, few, many or a size class.

clone size: -
V gene: TRBV5-1
J gene: TRBJ1-6
D gene: TRBD1
CDR3 DNA: TGCGCCAGCAGCTCCGGGACAGGGGCAAATTCACCCCTCCACTTT
CDR3 protein: CASSSGTGANSPLHF

clone size: -
V gene: TRBV6-1
J gene: TRBJ2-7
D gene: TRBD1
CDR3 DNA: TGTGCCACCTTGGACAGGGGGAACTCCTACGAGCAGTACTTC
CDR3 protein: CATLDRGNSYEQYF

clone size: few
V gene: TRBV28
J gene: TRBJ1-5
D gene: -
CDR3 DNA: TGTGCCAGCAGCCTTAGAGAGCCCCAGCATTTT
CDR3 protein: CASSLREPQHF

clone size: few
V gene: TRBV18
J gene: TRBJ2-3
D gene: -
CDR3 DNA: TGTGCCAGCTCACCTCTCCGGGAGTTGGGAGGAGATACGCAGTATTTT
CDR3 protein: CASSPLRELGGDTQYF

clone size: -
V gene: TRBV28
J gene: TRBJ2-7
D gene: -
CDR3 DNA: TGTGCCAGCAATCGGGGCAACTCCTACGAGCAGTACTTC
CDR3 protein: CASNRGNSYEQYF

clone size: once
V gene: TRBV19
J gene: TRBJ2-6
D gene: -
CDR3 DNA: TGTGCCAGTAGTCGACTCTTGAGTTCTGGGGCCAACGTCCTGACTTTC
CDR3 protein: CASSRLLSSGANVLTF

clone size: few
V gene: TRBV20-1
J gene: TRBJ1-2
D gene: -
CDR3 DNA: TGCAGTGCTAGAGAAGCCCCAGGGTTGGGCTATGGCTACACCTTC
CDR3 protein: CSAREAPGLGYGYTF

clone size: many
V gene: TRBV24-1
J gene: TRBJ2-5
D gene: TRBD2
CDR3 DNA: TGTGCCACCAGTGACCCCAGAGCTAGCGGAGGAGAGACCCAGTACTTC
CDR3 protein: CATSDPRASGGETQYF

clone size: -
V gene: TRBV20-1
J gene: TRBJ2-2
D gene: TRBD1
CDR3 DNA: TGCAGTGCTAACAGGGGATCCACCGGGGAGCTGTTTTTT
CDR3 protein: CSANRGSTGELFF

clone size: few
V gene: TRBV11-2
J gene: TRBJ2-2
D gene: TRBD1
CDR3 DNA: TGTGCCAGCAGCCCGGACAGGGGTCACACCGGGGAGCTGTTTTTT
CDR3 protein: CASSPDRGHTGELFF

clone size: few
V gene: TRBV27
J gene: TRBJ1-4
D gene: -
CDR3 DNA: TGTGCCAGCAGTTTATCAGTTGTAACTAATGAAAAACTGTTTTTT
CDR3 protein: CASSLSVVTNEKLFF

clone size: many
V gene: TRBV3-1
J gene: TRBJ2-1
D gene: TRBD2
CDR3 DNA: TGTGCCAGCAGCCGACGGACTAGCGGGATAGGGGATGAGCAGTTCTTC
CDR3 protein: CASSRRTSGIGDEQFF

clone size: many
V gene: TRBV5-1
J gene: TRBJ2-1
D gene: -
CDR3 DNA: TGCGCCAGCAGCTCAAGGGGGGGACCCTACAATGAGCAGTTCTTC
CDR3 protein: CASSSRGGPYNEQFF

clone size: -
V gene: TRBV6-2/TRBV6-3
J gene: TRBJ2-7
D gene: -
CDR3 DNA: TGTGCCAGCAGTTACGGGGGGAACTACGAGCAGTACTTC
CDR3 protein: CASSYGGNYEQYF

clone size: many
V gene: TRBV5-6
J gene: TRBJ2-5
D gene: -
CDR3 DNA: TGTGCCAGCGGCCAGGGGGGGTCGGGCGAGACCCAGTACTTC
CDR3 protein: CASGQGGSGETQYF

clone size: -
V gene: TRBV18
J gene: TRBJ2-3
D gene: -
CDR3 DNA: TGTGCCAGCTCACCAACCCAGGGGGGTAGCACAGATACGCAGTATTTT
CDR3 protein: CASSPTQGGSTDTQYF

clone size: -
V gene: TRBV7-2
J gene: TRBJ2-1
D gene: -
CDR3 DNA: TGTGCCGATCGTCAGAAGGGGAATTTCTACAATGAGCAGTTCTTC
CDR3 protein: CADRQKGNFYNEQFF

clone size: -
V gene: TRBV28
J gene: TRBJ2-7
D gene: -
CDR3 DNA: TGTGCCATCCAGGGGGGAGTGTCCTACGAGCAGTACTTC
CDR3 protein: CAIQGGVSYEQYF

clone size: many
V gene: TRBV7-2
J gene: TRBJ1-5
D gene: -
CDR3 DNA: TGTGCCAGCAGCTTAGTAGGGGGAGGAGGGCAGCCCCAGCATTTT
CDR3 protein: CASSLVGGGGQPQHF

clone size: few
V gene: TRBV5-1
J gene: TRBJ2-5
D gene: TRBD1
CDR3 DNA: TGCGCCAGCAGCTTGGACTCAGGGGGCGCGAAGACCCAGTACTTC
CDR3 protein: CASSLDSGGAKTQYF

clone size: many
V gene: TRBV11-1
J gene: TRBJ2-7
D gene: -
CDR3 DNA: TGTGCCAGCAGCTTAGGCGAATATTACGAGCAGTACTTC
CDR3 protein: CASSLGEYYEQYF

clone size: many
V gene: TRBV7-3
J gene: TRBJ2-7
D gene: TRBD2
CDR3 DNA: TGTGCCAGCAGCGCACTAGCGGGAGTCTACGAGCAGTACTTC
CDR3 protein: CASSALAGVYEQYF

clone size: many
V gene: TRBV20-1
J gene: TRBJ1-6
D gene: -
CDR3 DNA: TGCAGTGCTAGGCGGATGGAAAATTCACCCCTCCACTTT
CDR3 protein: CSARRMENSPLHF

clone size: -
V gene: TRBV15
J gene: TRBJ2-7
D gene: -
CDR3 DNA: TGTGCCACCAGCAGAGATCGGACGCCGGCCCCGGACGAGCAGTACTTC
CDR3 protein: CATSRDRTPAPDEQYF

clone size: -
V gene: TRBV6-1
J gene: TRBJ1-1
D gene: -
CDR3 DNA: TGTGCCAGCAGTAGCAGGGTCGAAGCTTTCTTT
CDR3 protein: CASSSRVEAFF

clone size: -
V gene: TRBV6-5
J gene: TRBJ2-1
D gene: -
CDR3 DNA: TGTGCCAGCATTATGGGGGGCTCGTCCTACAATGAGCAGTTCTTC
CDR3 protein: CASIMGGSSYNEQFF

clone size: -
V gene: TRBV20-1
J gene: TRBJ2-1
D gene: TRBD2
CDR3 DNA: TGCAGTGCTAGGGGCGGGAGGGGTAGCAATGAGCAGTTCTTC
CDR3 protein: CSARGGRGSNEQFF

clone size: many
V gene: TRBV28
J gene: TRBJ1-2
D gene: TRBD1
CDR3 DNA: TGTGCCAGCAGGGACAGGGGAAGTCGAGGCTATGGCTACACCTTC
CDR3 protein: CASRDRGSRGYGYTF

clone size: -
V gene: TRBV20-1
J gene: TRBJ2-5
D gene: -
CDR3 DNA: TGCAGTGCTGCACAGGGTCCCTCGGGGGAGACCCAGTACTTC
CDR3 protein: CSAAQGPSGETQYF

clone size: -
V gene: TRBV7-9
J gene: TRBJ2-4
D gene: TRBD2
CDR3 DNA: TGTGCCAGCAGGCCACTAGCGGGAGGTCAAGCCAAAAACATTCAGTACTTC
CDR3 protein: CASRPLAGGQAKNIQYF

clone size: -
V gene: TRBV19
J gene: TRBJ2-1
D gene: -
CDR3 DNA: TGTGCCAGTAGTATAGTAGCGGGACAGGGTTACAATGAGCAGTTCTTC
CDR3 protein: CASSIVAGQGYNEQFF

clone size: few
V gene: TRBV6-1
J gene: TRBJ1-6
D gene: -
CDR3 DNA: TGTGCCAGCAATTCACCCCTCCACTTT
CDR3 protein: CASNSPLHF

clone size: -
V gene: TRBV7-9
J gene: TRBJ1-4
D gene: -
CDR3 DNA: TGTGCCAGCAGTTCGGACAGCCTTAATGAAAAACTGTTTTTT
CDR3 protein: CASSSDSLNEKLFF

clone size: many
V gene: TRBV2
J gene: TRBJ2-7
D gene: -
CDR3 DNA: TGTGCCAGCAGTGTTCGAGGGGGGGCCTACGAGCAGTACTTC
CDR3 protein: CASSVRGGAYEQYF

clone size: many
V gene: TRBV12-3/TRBV12-4
J gene: TRBJ2-7
D gene: TRBD2
CDR3 DNA: TGTGCCAGCAGCGGACTAGCGGGGTACGAGCAGTACTTC
CDR3 protein: CASSGLAGYEQYF

clone size: many
V gene: TRBV7-2
J gene: TRBJ1-1
D gene: -
CDR3 DNA: TGTGCCAGCAGCTTGCAACACCAGCCCTCCGCTTTCTTT
CDR3 protein: CASSLQHQPSAFF

clone size: few
V gene: TRBV20-1
J gene: TRBJ2-5
D gene: TRBD1
CDR3 DNA: TGCAGTCACGGGGGCAGGGGGCTGGAAGAGACCCAGTACTTC
CDR3 protein: CSHGGRGLEETQYF

clone size: many
V gene: TRBV13
J gene: TRBJ2-7
D gene: -
CDR3 DNA: TGTGCCAGCAGCGCCAAACAGGGTACCTCCTACGAGCAGTACTTC
CDR3 protein: CASSAKQGTSYEQYF

clone size: few
V gene: TRBV6-5
J gene: TRBJ1-1
D gene: -
CDR3 DNA: TGTGCCAGCAGTTACGTGGGAGGGAACACTGAAGCTTTCTTT
CDR3 protein: CASSYVGGNTEAFF

clone size: -
V gene: TRBV20-1
J gene: TRBJ2-7
D gene: TRBD2
CDR3 DNA: TGCAGTGCTGTAGCGGGAGAGAAGTACGAGCAGTACTTC
CDR3 protein: CSAVAGEKYEQYF

clone size: -
V gene: TRBV13
J gene: TRBJ2-4
D gene: -
CDR3 DNA: TGTGCCAGCAGCTCCTGGGGAATAAGAGCCAAAAACATTCAGTACTTC
CDR3 protein: CASSSWGIRAKNIQYF

clone size: -
V gene: TRBV10-2
J gene: TRBJ1-5
D gene: TRBD1
CDR3 DNA: TGCGCCAGCGCGACAGGGAATAGCAATCAGCCCCAGCATTTT
CDR3 protein: CASATGNSNQPQHF

clone size: many
V gene: TRBV5-1
J gene: TRBJ2-7
D gene: TRBD2
CDR3 DNA: TGCGCCAGCAGTTCGACTAGCGGGAGTGGGTACGAGCAGTACTTC
CDR3 protein: CASSSTSGSGYEQYF

clone size: many
V gene: TRBV20-1
J gene: TRBJ2-3
D gene: TRBD2
CDR3 DNA: TGCAGTGCTAGACCTAGCGGGAACACAGATACGCAGTATTTT
CDR3 protein: CSARPSGNTDTQYF

clone size: -
V gene: TRBV5-1
J gene: TRBJ2-5
D gene: TRBD1
CDR3 DNA: TGCGCCAGCAGCTTGGAGGGACAGGGTGTCGAGACCCAGTACTTC
CDR3 protein: CASSLEGQGVETQYF

clone size: few
V gene: TRBV20-1
J gene: TRBJ2-7
D gene: TRBD2
CDR3 DNA: TGCAGTGCTAGAGATCCAGCGGGAGGGCGCTACGAGCAGTACTTC
CDR3 protein: CSARDPAGGRYEQYF

clone size: few
V gene: TRBV3-1
J gene: TRBJ2-1
D gene: TRBD1
CDR3 DNA: TGTGCCAGCAGCCAAGCCCGTACAGGGGGCAATGAGCAGTTCTTC
CDR3 protein: CASSQARTGGNEQFF

clone size: -
V gene: TRBV6-1
J gene: TRBJ1-1
D gene: -
CDR3 DNA: TGTGCCAGCAGTGAGAGGGGGGATGAAGCTTTCTTT
CDR3 protein: CASSERGDEAFF

clone size: many
V gene: TRBV28
J gene: TRBJ1-6
D gene: -
CDR3 DNA: TGTGCCAGCACCAGGTCCAAGGATTCACCCCTCCACTTT
CDR3 protein: CASTRSKDSPLHF

clone size: -
V gene: TRBV20-1
J gene: TRBJ2-1
D gene: TRBD2
CDR3 DNA: TGCAGTGCTAGAGATTATCGGACTAGCGCCGACAATGAGCAGTTCTTC
CDR3 protein: CSARDYRTSADNEQFF

clone size: many
V gene: TRBV5-1
J gene: TRBJ1-6
D gene: TRBD1
CDR3 DNA: TGCGCCAGCAGCCTCACAGGGGGGTATAATTCACCCCTCCACTTT
CDR3 protein: CASSLTGGYNSPLHF

clone size: -
V gene: TRBV11-3
J gene: TRBJ2-2
D gene: -
CDR3 DNA: TGTGCCAGCTCTTCCGGGATAAACGGGGAGCTGTTTTTT
CDR3 protein: CASSSGINGELFF

clone size: -
V gene: TRBV6-1
J gene: TRBJ1-2
D gene: -
CDR3 DNA: TGTGCCAGCAGTCGGCTGGACAGCCTCAACTATGGCTACACCTTC
CDR3 protein: CASSRLDSLNYGYTF